One and the same sample provided the 2 T cell receptor beta chains below, sequenced in a study of OX40 agonist ivuxolimab in advanced cancers. TCRdb's copy holds only in-frame clones and misses some; the assay was immunoSEQ multiplex PCR. The sample has fewer than 35,000 clones; roughly 87% are singletons. The sample in question was CD4+ or CD8+ T cells sorted from blood, obtained in a trial of the OX40 agonist ivuxolimab. The receptor set was obtained from an adult with an advanced solid tumor such as melanoma, head and neck, liver or kidney cancer.

The chain employs TRBV18 and TRBJ2-1; D is perhaps TRBD1 (5 bases). V lost 6 bases and J 5 bases, leaving 11 bases between the germline ends. The CDR3 has 13 residues. Germline-derived CDR1 and CDR2 are KGHSH and LQKENI. Here the CDR3 DNA reads TGTGCCAGCTCGCAGTACAGGAACAATGAGCAGTTCTTC. Translated, it gives CASSQYRNNEQFF.

This clone was found once. This chain joins TRBV10-2 and TRBJ1-1; D call uncertain. Germline-derived CDR1 and CDR2 are WSHSY and SAAADI. The CDR3 has 15 amino acids. The V and J ends lost 3 bases and 2 bases respectively, with 13 bases between them. The CDR3 sequence is CASSDTFAGNTEAFF. The CDR3 DNA sequence: TGCGCCAGCAGTGATACCTTCGCGGGTAACACTGAAGCTTTCTTT.